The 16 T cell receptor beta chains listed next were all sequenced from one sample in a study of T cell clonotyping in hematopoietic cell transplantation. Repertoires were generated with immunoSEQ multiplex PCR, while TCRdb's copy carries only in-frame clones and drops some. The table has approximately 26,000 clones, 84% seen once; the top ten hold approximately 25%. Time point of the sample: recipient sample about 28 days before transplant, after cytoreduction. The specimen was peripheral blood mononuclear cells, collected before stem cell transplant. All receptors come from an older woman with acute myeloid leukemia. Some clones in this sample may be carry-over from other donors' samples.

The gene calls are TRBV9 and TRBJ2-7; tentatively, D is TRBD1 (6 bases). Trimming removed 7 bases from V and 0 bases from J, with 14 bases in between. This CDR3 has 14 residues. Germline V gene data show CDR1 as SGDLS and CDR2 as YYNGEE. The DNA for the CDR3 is TGTGCCAGCGGGCCGGGGACAATCTCCTACGAGCAGTACTTC. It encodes CASGPGTISYEQYF.

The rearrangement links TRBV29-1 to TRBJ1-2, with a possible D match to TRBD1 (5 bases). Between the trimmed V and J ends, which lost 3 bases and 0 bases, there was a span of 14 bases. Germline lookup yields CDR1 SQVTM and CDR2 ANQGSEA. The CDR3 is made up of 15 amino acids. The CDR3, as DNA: TGCAGCGTTGACGGGGGGTCCAATCCTAACTATGGCTACACCTTC. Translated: CSVDGGSNPNYGYTF.

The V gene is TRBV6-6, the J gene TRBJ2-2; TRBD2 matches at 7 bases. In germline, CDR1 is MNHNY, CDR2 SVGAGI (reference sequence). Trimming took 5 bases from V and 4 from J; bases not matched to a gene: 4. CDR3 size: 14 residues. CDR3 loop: CASSRTRGTGELFF. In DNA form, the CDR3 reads TGTGCCAGCAGTCGGACTAGGGGCACCGGGGAGCTGTTTTTT.

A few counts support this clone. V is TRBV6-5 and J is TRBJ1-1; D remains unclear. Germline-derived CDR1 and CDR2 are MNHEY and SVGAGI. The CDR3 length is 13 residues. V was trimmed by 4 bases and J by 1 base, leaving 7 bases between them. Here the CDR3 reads CASSLQENTEAFF. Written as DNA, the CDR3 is TGTGCCAGCAGTTTACAAGAGAACACTGAAGCTTTCTTT.

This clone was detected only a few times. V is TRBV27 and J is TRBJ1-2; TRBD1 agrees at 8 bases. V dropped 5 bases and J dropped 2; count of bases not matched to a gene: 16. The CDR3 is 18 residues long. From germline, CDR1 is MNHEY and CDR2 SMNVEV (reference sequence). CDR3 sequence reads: CASSAPPREWTGNYGYTF. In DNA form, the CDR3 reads TGTGCCAGCAGTGCCCCACCTAGAGAATGGACAGGGAACTATGGCTACACCTTC.

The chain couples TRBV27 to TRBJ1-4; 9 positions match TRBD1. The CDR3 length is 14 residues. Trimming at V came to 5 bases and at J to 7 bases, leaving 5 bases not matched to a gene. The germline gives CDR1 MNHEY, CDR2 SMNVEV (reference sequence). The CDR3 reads CASSKDRGSEKLFF. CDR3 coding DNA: TGTGCCAGCAGTAAGGACAGGGGAAGTGAAAAACTGTTTTTT.

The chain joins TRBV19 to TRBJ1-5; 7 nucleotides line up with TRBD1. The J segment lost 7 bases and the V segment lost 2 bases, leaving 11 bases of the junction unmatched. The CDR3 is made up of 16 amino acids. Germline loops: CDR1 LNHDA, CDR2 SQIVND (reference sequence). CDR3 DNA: TGTGCCAGTAGTATACTACAGGGGTGGGGCGGACAGCCCCAGCATTTT. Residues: CASSILQGWGGQPQHF.

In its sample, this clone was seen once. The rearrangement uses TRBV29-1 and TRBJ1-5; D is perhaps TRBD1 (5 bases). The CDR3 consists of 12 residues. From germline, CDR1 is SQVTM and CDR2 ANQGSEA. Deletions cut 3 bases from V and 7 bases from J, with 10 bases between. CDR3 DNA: TGCAGCGTTGAGGGGGTTGGGCAGCCCCAGCATTTT. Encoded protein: CSVEGVGQPQHF.

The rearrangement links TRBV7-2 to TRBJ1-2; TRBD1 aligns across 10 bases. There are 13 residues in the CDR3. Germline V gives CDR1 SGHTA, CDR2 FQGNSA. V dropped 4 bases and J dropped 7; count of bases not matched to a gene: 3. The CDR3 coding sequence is TGTGCCAGCAGCTGGGACAGGGGTGGTGGCTACACCTTC. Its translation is CASSWDRGGGYTF.

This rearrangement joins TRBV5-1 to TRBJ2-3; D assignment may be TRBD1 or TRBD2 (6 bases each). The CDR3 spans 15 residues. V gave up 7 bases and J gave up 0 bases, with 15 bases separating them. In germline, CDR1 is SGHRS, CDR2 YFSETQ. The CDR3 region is CASSVGGVSTDTQYF. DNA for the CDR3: TGCGCCAGCTCCGTGGGGGGCGTCAGCACAGATACGCAGTATTTT.

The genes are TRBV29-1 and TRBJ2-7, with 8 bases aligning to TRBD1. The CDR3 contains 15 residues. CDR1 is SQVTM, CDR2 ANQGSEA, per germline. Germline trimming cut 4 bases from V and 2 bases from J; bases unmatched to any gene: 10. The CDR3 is CSVAGQGLGTYEQYF. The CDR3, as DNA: TGCAGCGTTGCCGGACAGGGTCTAGGGACCTACGAGCAGTACTTC.

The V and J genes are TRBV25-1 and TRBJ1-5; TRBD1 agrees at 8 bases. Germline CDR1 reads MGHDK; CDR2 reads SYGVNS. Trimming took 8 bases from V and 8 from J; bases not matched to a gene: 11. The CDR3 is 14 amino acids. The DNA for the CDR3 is TGTGCCAGCCGACCAGGGGGCAAGGGAGAGCCCCAGCATTTT. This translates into CASRPGGKGEPQHF.

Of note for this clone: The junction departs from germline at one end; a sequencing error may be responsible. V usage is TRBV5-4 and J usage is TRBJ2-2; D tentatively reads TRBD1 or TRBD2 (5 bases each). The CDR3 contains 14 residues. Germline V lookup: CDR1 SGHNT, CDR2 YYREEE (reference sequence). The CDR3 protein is CASRPGRVTGELFF. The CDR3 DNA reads TGCGCCAGCAGACCGGGACGGGTCACCGGGGAGCTGTTTTTT.

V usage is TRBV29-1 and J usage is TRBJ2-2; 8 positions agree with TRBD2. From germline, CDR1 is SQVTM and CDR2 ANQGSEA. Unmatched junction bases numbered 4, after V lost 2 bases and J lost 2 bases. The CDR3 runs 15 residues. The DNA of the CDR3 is TGCAGCGTTGAAAGCGGGAGTCCCAACACCGGGGAGCTGTTTTTT. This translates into CSVESGSPNTGELFF.

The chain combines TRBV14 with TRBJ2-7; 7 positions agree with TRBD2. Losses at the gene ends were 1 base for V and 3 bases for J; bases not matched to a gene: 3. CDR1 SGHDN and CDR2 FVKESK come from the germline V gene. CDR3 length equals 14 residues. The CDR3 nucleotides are TGTGCCAGCAGCCAAGCGCTAGCGGTCTACGAGCAGTACTTC. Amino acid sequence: CASSQALAVYEQYF.

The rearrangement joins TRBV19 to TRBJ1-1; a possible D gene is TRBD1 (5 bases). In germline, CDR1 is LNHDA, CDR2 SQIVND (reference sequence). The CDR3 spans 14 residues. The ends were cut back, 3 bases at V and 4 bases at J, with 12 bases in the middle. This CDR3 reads CASSIRGYGTEAFF. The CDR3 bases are TGTGCCAGTAGTATCCGGGGGTATGGCACTGAAGCTTTCTTT.